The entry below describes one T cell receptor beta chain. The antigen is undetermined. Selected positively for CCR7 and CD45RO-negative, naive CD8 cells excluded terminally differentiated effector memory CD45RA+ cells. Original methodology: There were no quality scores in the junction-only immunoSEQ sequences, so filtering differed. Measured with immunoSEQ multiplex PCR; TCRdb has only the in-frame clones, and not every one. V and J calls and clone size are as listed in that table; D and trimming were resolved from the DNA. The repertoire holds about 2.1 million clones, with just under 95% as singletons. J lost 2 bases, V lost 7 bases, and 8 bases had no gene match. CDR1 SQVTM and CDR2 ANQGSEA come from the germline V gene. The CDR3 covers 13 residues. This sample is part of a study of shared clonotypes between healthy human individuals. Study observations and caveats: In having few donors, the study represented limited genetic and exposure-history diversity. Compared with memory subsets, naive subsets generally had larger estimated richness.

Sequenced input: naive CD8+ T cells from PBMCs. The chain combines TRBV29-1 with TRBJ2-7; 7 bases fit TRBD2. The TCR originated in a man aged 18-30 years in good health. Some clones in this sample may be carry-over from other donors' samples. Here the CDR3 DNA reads TGCAGCGCCCTCGGGGGGTTCGCCTACGAGCAGTACTTC. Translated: CSALGGFAYEQYF.